Each of the 29 T cell receptor beta chains below was sequenced from the same sample in a study of Graves' ophthalmopathy and Graves' hyperthyroidism. TCR beta CDR3 regions were amplified from RNA transcripts. First-round RT-PCR employed HTBI primers, with a second-round multiplex PCR after it. TCRdb re-called the multiplex PCR reads through MiXCR, storing one row per CDR3 protein. Here the sample spans tens of thousands of distinct CDR3 sequences, around 45% being singletons. Sequenced: peripheral blood. The receptor source for this set is an adult man with Graves' ophthalmopathy.

V and J are TRBV24-1 and TRBJ2-1, with a weak D call TRBD2 (6 bases). CDR1 is KGHDR, CDR2 SFDVKD, per germline. The CDR3 loop spans 14 amino acids. The V gene lost 1 base and the J gene lost 4 bases, with 7 bases spanning the gap. The CDR3 is CATSDLREYNEQFF. CDR3 DNA: TGTGCCACCAGTGATTTACGGGAGTACAATGAGCAGTTCTTC.

This clonotype was detected only a few times. Given a much more abundant clone one base away, this may be a read error. The V call is TRBV4-1, the J call TRBJ2-7, with D tentatively TRBD1 or TRBD2 (5 bases each). CDR3 length: 14 amino acids. Per germline, CDR1 MGHRA and CDR2 YSYEKL. V was pared by 4 bases and J by 0 bases, with 10 bases between. CDR3 protein: CASSPGPLSYEQYF. The CDR3 coding sequence is TGCGCCAGCAGCCCGGGACCTCTCTCCTACGAGCAGTACTTC.

The chain has TRBV2 and TRBJ2-2, with 10 nucleotides matching TRBD2. Germline-derived CDR1 and CDR2 are SNHLY and FYNNEI. J was trimmed by 8 bases and V by 8 bases; bases with no gene match: 5. CDR3 length equals 13 residues. CDR3 residues: CASRGGLAGELFF. In DNA form, the CDR3 reads TGTGCCAGCCGGGGGGGACTAGCGGGGGAGCTGTTTTTT.

The chain carries TRBV28 and TRBJ2-7; D gene ambiguous. The germline CDR1 and CDR2 sequences are MDHEN and SYDVKM. V was pared by 1 base and J by 5 bases, with 9 bases between. The CDR3 consists of 13 residues. CDR3 residues: CASSLSWVHEQYF. The CDR3 coding sequence is TGTGCCAGCAGTTTATCATGGGTCCACGAGCAGTACTTC.

The rearrangement uses TRBV10-3 and TRBJ1-6, with TRBD1 as a possible D gene (6 bases). V gave up 11 bases and J gave up 6 bases, with 11 bases separating them. Germline V gene sequence: CDR1 ENHRY, CDR2 SYGVKD. This CDR3 has 12 residues. DNA of the CDR3: TGTGCCTCCAGGGGAGGTAATTCACCCCTCCACTTT. Translating it yields CASRGGNSPLHF.

The chain employs TRBV24-1 and TRBJ2-7, with 7 bases fitting TRBD1. This CDR3 region has 14 residues. CDR1 KGHDR and CDR2 SFDVKD come from the germline V gene. V was clipped by 4 bases and J by 6 bases; unmatched bases: 8. The CDR3 sequence: CATSEGTAAGEQYF. DNA for the CDR3: TGTGCCACCAGTGAGGGGACAGCCGCGGGCGAGCAGTACTTC.

This clonotype has only a few counts. A much larger clonotype is one base distant, so this may be a read error. V usage is TRBV6-1 and J usage is TRBJ2-7, with no clear D. The J call may not be correct, given that the DNA end is closer to TRBJ2-1. Germline V lookup: CDR1 MNHNS, CDR2 SASEGT. This CDR3 has 13 amino acids. The CDR3 spells CASSEALSYKQFF. CDR3 bases: TGTGCCAGCAGTGAAGCCCTCTCCTACAAGCAGTTCTTC.

The CDR3 DNA sequence: TGTGCCAGCACTGTGGTTGGCGGGCAAGAGACCCAGTACTTC. As protein: CASTVVGGQETQYF. V usage is TRBV6-2 or TRBV6-3 and J usage is TRBJ2-5, with D perhaps matching TRBD2 (5 bases). Deletions cut 7 bases from V and 2 bases from J, with 14 bases between. The CDR3 has 14 amino acids. The germline CDR1 and CDR2 sequences are MNHEY and SVGEGT.

This clonotype occurred many times. The chain employs TRBV7-9 and TRBJ2-5; D is ambiguous. Germline values: CDR1 SEHNR, CDR2 FQNEAQ (reference sequence). The CDR3 runs 14 residues. Deletions cut 7 bases from V and 4 bases from J, with 16 bases between. CDR3 sequence: CASTIAAALETQYF. The CDR3 DNA sequence: TGTGCCAGCACCATCGCCGCAGCGTTAGAGACCCAGTACTTC.

The J gene is TRBJ2-5, the V gene TRBV7-6; D is possibly TRBD1 (6 bases). The germline V gene has CDR1 SGHVS and CDR2 FNYEAQ. Trimming cost V 3 bases and J 5 bases, with 13 bases left between them. The CDR3 consists of 14 residues. The CDR3 bases are TGTGCCAGCAGCTTGGGGGTTCAGGGGGAGACCCAGTACTTC. Its translation is CASSLGVQGETQYF.

By share, this clonotype ranks as medium-sized. This chain joins TRBV10-3 and TRBJ1-3; tentative D call: TRBD1 (6 bases). The CDR3 covers 14 residues. Germline-derived CDR1 and CDR2 are ENHRY and SYGVKD. The ends were cut back, 3 bases at V and 4 bases at J, with 10 bases in the middle. CDR3 bases: TGTGCCATCAGTGATAAGGGGGACGGAAACACCATATATTTT. Translated: CAISDKGDGNTIYF.

The V call is TRBV5-4, the J call TRBJ1-6; no definite D call. Per germline, CDR1 SGHNT and CDR2 YYREEE (reference sequence). V dropped 0 bases and J dropped 7 bases, with 8 bases sitting between them. This CDR3 is built from 14 residues. The chain's CDR3 is CASSLEIGNSPLHF. CDR3 in DNA: TGTGCCAGCAGCTTGGAGATAGGGAATTCACCCCTCCACTTT.

In this sample, this clonotype turned up a few times. The chain couples TRBV7-3 to TRBJ2-1; TRBD1 is a possible D gene (5 bases). Per germline, CDR1 SGHTA and CDR2 FQGTGA. Trimming pared 5 bases from V and 0 bases from J, leaving 11 bases between. The length of the CDR3 is 15 residues. CDR3 region: CASSHQRGSYNEQFF. CDR3 bases: TGTGCCAGCAGCCATCAAAGGGGCTCCTACAATGAGCAGTTCTTC.

V gene TRBV12-3 or TRBV12-4 combines with J gene TRBJ2-1, with D possibly being TRBD2 (5 bases). There are 14 residues in the CDR3. The V and J ends lost 2 bases and 12 bases respectively, with 17 bases between them. The CDR3 nucleotides read TGTGCCAGCAGTTTACGCCAAGGGAGTGGTGGGCAGTTCTTC. Protein product: CASSLRQGSGGQFF.

This clonotype was seen just once. This chain joins TRBV2 and TRBJ2-5; D is uncertain. V lost 4 bases and J lost 3, with 21 bases in between. The CDR3 covers 17 residues. From germline, CDR1 is SNHLY and CDR2 FYNNEI. Here the CDR3 reads CASSVPHDYKGKETQYF. DNA of the CDR3: TGTGCCAGCAGTGTTCCTCACGATTACAAAGGGAAAGAGACCCAGTACTTC. Variable domain in full (rest from reference TRBV2 and TRBJ2-5): EPEVTQTPSHQVTQMGQEVILRCVPISNHLYFYWYRQILGQKVEFLVSFYNNEISEKSEIFDDQFSVERPDGSNFTLKIRSTKLEDSAMYFCASSVPHDYKGKETQYFGPGTRLLVL.

This clonotype has ten or more counts. The CDR3 spells CASSSGLAGPRGTQYF. The CDR3, as DNA: TGTGCCAGCAGCTCGGGACTAGCGGGGCCGCGTGGGACCCAGTACTTC. The gene calls are TRBV5-8 and TRBJ2-5, with 13 bases identical to TRBD2. Germline CDR1 and CDR2: SGHTS and YDEGEE. V dropped 3 bases and J dropped 7; count of bases not matched to a gene: 9. The CDR3 is made up of 16 amino acids. The complete variable domain, with remaining parts taken from reference TRBV5-8 and TRBJ2-5, reads EAGVTQSPTHLIKTRGQQATLRCSPISGHTSVYWYQQALGLGLQFLLWYDEGEERNRGNFPPRFSGRQFPNYSSELNVNALELEDSALYLCASSSGLAGPRGTQYFGPGTRLLVL.

This clonotype was counted at least ten times. The chain has TRBV19 and TRBJ2-3; 10 nucleotides match TRBD2. CDR3 length: 17 amino acids. V trimming: 5 bases; J trimming: 2 bases; junction bases outside the gene matches: 10. Per germline, CDR1 LNHDA and CDR2 SQIVND (reference sequence). The CDR3 DNA is TGTGCCAGTAGTCTCCCCGGACTAGCGGAAAACACAGATACGCAGTATTTT. It encodes CASSLPGLAENTDTQYF.

Notes on this clonotype: This may come from a read error, since a much larger clone is one base off. This rearrangement joins TRBV10-1 to TRBJ2-7, with TRBD1 as a possible D gene (6 bases). This CDR3 is 14 amino acids long. Germline V CDR1 and CDR2: WNHNN, SYGVQD (reference sequence). Trimming stripped 2 bases from V and 6 bases from J, with 14 bases between. The CDR3 here is CASSEVQGTSEQYF. CDR3 DNA: TGCGCCAGCAGTGAGGTTCAGGGGACGTCCGAGCAGTACTTC.

This clonotype was picked up many times. The chain combines TRBV5-6 with TRBJ2-5; 7 bases line up with TRBD1. This CDR3 is built from 14 residues. Germline loops: CDR1 SGHDT, CDR2 YYEEEE. V shed 6 bases, J shed 5 bases, and the junction held 10 bases outside the gene matches. In DNA, the CDR3 is TGTGCCAGCACCCCCGGGACAGTCGGGGAGACCCAGTACTTC. Amino acids: CASTPGTVGETQYF.

The chain links TRBV5-1 to TRBJ2-1; D may be TRBD1 or TRBD2 (5 bases each). Trimming left V 0 bases short and J 8 bases short, with 6 bases between. The CDR3 loop spans 12 amino acids. Looked up from germline, CDR1 is SGHRS and CDR2 is YFSETQ. The CDR3 nucleotides read TGCGCCAGCAGCTTGGGAGGGGATGAGCAGTTCTTC. It encodes CASSLGGDEQFF.

The gene calls are TRBV19 and TRBJ2-1, with 7 nucleotides matching TRBD1. This CDR3 has 14 residues. CDR1 and CDR2 (germline): LNHDA, SQIVND (reference sequence). V shed 8 bases and J 0 bases; nucleotides not matched to a gene: 4. CDR3 nucleotides: TGTGCCAGTTGTGACAGGGACTCCTACAATGAGCAGTTCTTC. Its translation is CASCDRDSYNEQFF.

The V call is TRBV6-1, the J call TRBJ2-7; D is possibly TRBD2 (5 bases). The CDR3 spans 14 residues. The V gene lost 5 bases and the J gene lost 0 bases, with 11 bases spanning the gap. Germline V gene data show CDR1 as MNHNS and CDR2 as SASEGT. The chain's CDR3 is CASSPLGVSYEQYF. The CDR3 nucleotides read TGTGCCAGCAGTCCCTTGGGAGTCTCCTACGAGCAGTACTTC.

This clonotype was counted ten times or more. The chain has TRBV11-3 and TRBJ2-1; no clear D. The CDR3 runs 14 residues. V was clipped by 0 bases and J by 0 bases, with 3 bases between them. The germline V gene encodes CDR1 SGHNT and CDR2 YENEEA. CDR3 residues: CASSLDSSYNEQFF. The CDR3 region has the DNA TGTGCCAGCAGCTTAGACAGCTCCTACAATGAGCAGTTCTTC.

V usage is TRBV9 and J usage is TRBJ1-6; D remains unclear. The CDR3 contains 14 residues. Germline V gives CDR1 SGDLS, CDR2 YYNGEE. V was pared by 0 bases and J by 7 bases, with 8 bases between. CDR3 in amino acids: CASSVEAGNSPLHF. CDR3 coding DNA: TGTGCCAGCAGCGTAGAAGCAGGCAATTCACCCCTCCACTTT.

The chain has TRBV5-5 and TRBJ2-1; no reliable D call. CDR1 is SGHKS, CDR2 YYEKEE, per germline (reference sequence). V was trimmed by 0 bases and J by 5 bases, leaving 6 bases between them. The CDR3 has 13 amino acids. The DNA of the CDR3 is TGTGCCAGCAGCTTGGGTCCAGACAATGAGCAGTTCTTC. It translates to CASSLGPDNEQFF.

This clonotype was picked up many times. The CDR3: CASSLLLQGGGETQYF. CDR3 nucleotide sequence: TGTGCCAGCAGCTTGTTGCTCCAGGGTGGGGGAGAGACCCAGTACTTC. The chain links TRBV5-6 to TRBJ2-5; the D gene could be TRBD1 or TRBD2 (5 bases each). Germline lookup yields CDR1 SGHDT and CDR2 YYEEEE. V shed 1 base and J shed 4 bases, with 17 bases lying between them. The CDR3 loop spans 16 amino acids.

This clonotype was seen ten or more times. This chain links TRBV6-2 or TRBV6-3 with TRBJ2-1; the D gene is possibly TRBD1 (6 bases). The CDR3 runs 14 residues. V lost 0 bases and J lost 9, with 12 bases in between. Germline V gene sequence: CDR1 MNHEY, CDR2 SVGEGT. CDR3 protein: CASSYSTLGGEQFF. In DNA, the CDR3 is TGTGCCAGCAGTTACTCGACGCTAGGGGGTGAGCAGTTCTTC.

The chain combines TRBV20-1 with TRBJ2-7; no clear D. Germline CDR1 reads DFQATT; CDR2 reads SNEGSKA (reference sequence). The CDR3 spans 11 residues. Trimming removed 3 bases at V and 6 bases at J, with 9 bases between. This chain's CDR3 is CSARVNGEQYF. The DNA for the CDR3 is TGCAGTGCTAGGGTGAACGGCGAGCAGTACTTC.

V gene TRBV5-6 combines with J gene TRBJ2-1, with D unresolved. The germline gives CDR1 SGHDT, CDR2 YYEEEE. Trimming took 6 bases from V and 2 from J, leaving 9 bases between them. This CDR3 has 13 residues. The CDR3 is CASTLETYNEQFF. CDR3 DNA sequence: TGTGCCAGCACCCTGGAGACCTACAATGAGCAGTTCTTC.